The 18 T cell receptor beta chains presented below share a single source sample, sequenced in a study of cytomegalovirus exposure and HLA in healthy donors (dated by TCRdb to 2016 to 2017). The receptor library was made with the immunoSEQ multiplex PCR assay. The multiplex PCR relied on a mix of 60 forward primers for TCR Vbeta segments and 13 reverse primers for TCR Jbeta segments. TCRdb took this table from immuneACCESS and kept in-frame rearrangements with V and J called. Such tables lack part of the clones; where checked against another copy, unresolved V genes explain under half of the gap, and the rest is unexplained. This sample holds 90,000 to 140,000 clones; over 70% were observed only once. The ten top clones hold roughly 5% of the sample. Sample: PBMCs. The receptors derive from a male donor in good health and CMV-seronegative.

The rearrangement links TRBV30 to TRBJ2-2; 11 bases align to TRBD2. The CDR3 length is 14 residues. The germline CDR1 and CDR2 sequences are GTSNPN and SVGIG (reference sequence). Trimming removed 5 bases from V and 3 bases from J; junction bases left unmatched: 2. CDR3 residues: CAWASGRYTGELFF. The CDR3 DNA follows: TGTGCCTGGGCTAGCGGGAGGTACACCGGGGAGCTGTTTTTT.

The chain recombines TRBV19 with TRBJ2-1; TRBD2 might be the D (6 bases). Looked up from germline, CDR1 is LNHDA and CDR2 is SQIVND (reference sequence). The ends were cut back, 2 bases at V and 0 bases at J, with 14 bases in the middle. The CDR3 is 17 residues long. The CDR3 region is CASSITGTSSSYNEQFF. CDR3 sequence (DNA): TGTGCCAGTAGTATAACGGGGACTTCGAGCTCCTACAATGAGCAGTTCTTC.

This chain uses TRBV5-1 with TRBJ2-7; 9 positions agree with TRBD1. V lost 1 base and J lost 6; bases outside the gene matches: 2. Germline V CDR1 and CDR2: SGHRS, YFSETQ. CDR3 length: 13 residues. The CDR3 region is CASSLPGQGEQYF. The DNA for the CDR3 is TGCGCCAGCAGCTTGCCGGGACAGGGCGAGCAGTACTTC.

The chain uses TRBV10-3 and TRBJ2-7; 9 bases match TRBD1. CDR1 ENHRY and CDR2 SYGVKD come from the germline V gene. This CDR3 is 14 amino acids long. V lost 6 bases and J lost 3; bases outside the gene matches: 6. CDR3 loop: CAISQTGGDYEQYF. CDR3 DNA: TGTGCCATCAGCCAAACAGGGGGCGACTACGAGCAGTACTTC.

In DNA form, the CDR3 reads TGTGCCAGTAGCGGAACCGGGACAGGGGATTGGGAAAAACTGTTTTTT. Protein product: CASSGTGTGDWEKLFF. The rearrangement uses TRBV19 and TRBJ1-4; 10 bases align to TRBD1. The ends lost 6 bases at V and 8 bases at J; junction bases unmatched: 12. This CDR3 has 16 amino acids. Germline values: CDR1 LNHDA, CDR2 SQIVND (reference sequence). Based on the CDR3 plus reference TRBV19 and TRBJ1-4, the full variable domain is DGGITQSPKYLFRKEGQNVTLSCEQNLNHDAMYWYRQDPGQGLRLIYYSQIVNDFQKGDIAEGYSVSREKKESFPLTVTSAQKNPTAFYLCASSGTGTGDWEKLFFGSGTQLSVL.

The V and J genes are TRBV28 and TRBJ1-2; D gene uncertain. Germline CDR1 MDHEN, CDR2 SYDVKM. The length of the CDR3 is 15 residues. V was clipped by 6 bases and J by 4 bases, with 18 bases between them. The CDR3 is CASRPWSEGFYGYTF. The CDR3 nucleotides are TGTGCCAGCAGGCCATGGAGCGAGGGATTCTATGGCTACACCTTC.

The V and J genes are TRBV28 and TRBJ2-2; perhaps TRBD2 as D (5 bases). V dropped 2 bases and J dropped 7 bases, with 11 bases sitting between them. The CDR3 covers 14 residues. Germline V lookup: CDR1 MDHEN, CDR2 SYDVKM. The CDR3 is CASSLGSAVGELFF. The CDR3 region has the DNA TGTGCCAGCAGTTTAGGGTCAGCGGTCGGGGAGCTGTTTTTT.

The rearrangement uses TRBV10-3 and TRBJ1-4; no clear D. Germline V gene sequence: CDR1 ENHRY, CDR2 SYGVKD. The CDR3 is 14 residues long. V lost 6 bases and J 0 bases, leaving 8 bases between the germline ends. CDR3 nucleotides: TGTGCCATCAGCCCCGTAGCAACTAATGAAAAACTGTTTTTT. Translating it yields CAISPVATNEKLFF.

The genes are TRBV4-3 and TRBJ2-7; maybe TRBD1 (6 bases). The CDR3 extends over 13 amino acids. The V and J ends lost 3 bases and 5 bases respectively, with 11 bases between them. Germline CDR1 LGHNA, CDR2 YSLEER. CDR3: CASSQRAGDEQYF. The CDR3 region has the DNA TGCGCCAGCAGCCAGAGGGCAGGGGACGAGCAGTACTTC.

This chain links TRBV15 with TRBJ1-5, with unresolved D. V lost 0 bases and J lost 6, with 6 bases in between. Germline CDR1 is LNHNV and CDR2 is YYDKDF (reference sequence). The CDR3 runs to 13 residues. The CDR3 DNA is TGTGCCACCAGCAGAGATTACGGTCAGCCCCAGCATTTT. As protein: CATSRDYGQPQHF.

This clone was counted a single time. V and J are TRBV29-1 and TRBJ1-5; no reliable D call. Germline CDR1 is SQVTM and CDR2 is ANQGSEA. The germline V and J ends were trimmed by 3 bases and 0 bases, with 6 bases remaining between them. The CDR3 spans 13 residues. The CDR3 reads CSVDRYSNQPQHF. The CDR3 DNA reads as TGCAGCGTTGACAGGTATAGCAATCAGCCCCAGCATTTT.

CDR3 DNA: TGTGCCAGCACCCTGGACAGCTATGGCTACACCTTC. This codes for CASTLDSYGYTF. J is TRBJ1-2 and V is TRBV6-1; tentatively, D is TRBD1 (6 bases). This CDR3 has 12 residues. CDR1 is MNHNS and CDR2 is SASEGT in the germline V gene. The V end lost 7 bases, the J end lost 4 bases, and 10 bases lay between the germline ends.

The sample holds a few counts of this clone. The chain carries TRBV28 and TRBJ2-5; possibly TRBD1 for D (6 bases). V was pared by 5 bases and J by 1 base, with 14 bases between. This CDR3 region has 15 residues. Germline V gene lookup returns CDR1 MDHEN and CDR2 SYDVKM. In DNA, the CDR3 is TGTGCCAGCAGTATCCCAGGGGCCACCCAAGAGACCCAGTACTTC. It codes for CASSIPGATQETQYF.

This chain joins TRBV15 and TRBJ1-2; 7 bases align to TRBD1. This CDR3 is built from 17 residues. Per germline, CDR1 LNHNV and CDR2 YYDKDF (reference sequence). The ends lost 5 bases at V and 3 bases at J; junction bases unmatched: 15. The CDR3 protein is CATSPRGPQGQYYGYTF. The CDR3, as DNA: TGTGCCACCAGCCCTAGGGGGCCACAGGGCCAATACTATGGCTACACCTTC.

The chain is built from TRBV18 and TRBJ1-1; 10 nucleotides match TRBD1. J lost 7 bases, V lost 0 bases, and 2 bases had no gene match. The CDR3 consists of 14 residues. The germline V gene encodes CDR1 KGHSH and CDR2 LQKENI. The CDR3 bases are TGTGCCAGCTCACCACCGGGACAGGGGAATGAAGCTTTCTTT. Translating gives CASSPPGQGNEAFF.

The chain recombines TRBV29-1 with TRBJ2-3; the D gene is possibly TRBD1 (7 bases). The germline gives CDR1 SQVTM, CDR2 ANQGSEA. This CDR3 region has 13 residues. Trimming left V 4 bases short and J 3 bases short, with 11 bases between. Here the CDR3 reads CSVGRGQTDTQYF. The CDR3 coding sequence is TGCAGCGTTGGGAGGGGGCAAACAGATACGCAGTATTTT.

The chain links TRBV2 to TRBJ1-5; 8 bases map to TRBD1. Germline trimming cut 5 bases from V and 2 bases from J; bases unmatched to any gene: 8. The CDR3 runs to 16 residues. Germline loops: CDR1 SNHLY, CDR2 FYNNEI. The CDR3 DNA sequence: TGTGCCAGCAGTCCAGACAGGGGTCAGGGCAATCAGCCCCAGCATTTT. Encoded protein: CASSPDRGQGNQPQHF.

CDR3 coding DNA: TGTGCCAGTAGTATAGATTGGGGGGGTAGCAATCAGCCCCAGCATTTT. Translated: CASSIDWGGSNQPQHF. The chain has TRBV19 and TRBJ1-5; weak D call: TRBD1 (5 bases). The CDR3 has 16 amino acids. V lost 0 bases to trimming and J lost 0 bases, with 9 bases between them. Germline V gene data show CDR1 as LNHDA and CDR2 as SQIVND (reference sequence).